The 21 T cell receptor beta chains below all came from one sample that was sequenced in a study of shared clonotypes between healthy human individuals. Produced via immunoSEQ multiplex PCR; TCRdb's table is partial and in-frame only. The sample carries about 480,000 clones, 70% to 80% recorded once. The source material was PBMCs. All receptors come from a woman in her 40s in good health. Some clones in this sample may be carry-over from other donors' samples.

The V gene is TRBV7-9, the J gene TRBJ2-2; D might be TRBD1 (5 bases). Trimming took off 5 bases at V and 5 bases at J, with 6 bases between the two ends. This CDR3 region has 12 residues. Germline V gene sequence: CDR1 SEHNR, CDR2 FQNEAQ (reference sequence). CDR3 loop: CASSRGTGELFF. The CDR3 region has the DNA TGTGCCAGCAGCAGGGGTACCGGGGAGCTGTTTTTT.

This sequence joins TRBV7-2 and TRBJ1-4, with TRBD1 as a possible D gene (5 bases). CDR1 and CDR2 (germline): SGHTA, FQGNSA. The CDR3 totals 14 residues. Trimming stripped 3 bases from V and 8 bases from J, with 13 bases between. CDR3 DNA: TGTGCCAGCAGCTTCGGCAGGGCTGGGGAAAAACTGTTTTTT. It is translated as CASSFGRAGEKLFF.

The rearrangement joins TRBV28 to TRBJ2-2; 9 bases are a match to TRBD1. V gave up 8 bases and J gave up 6 bases; unmatched junction bases: 4. This CDR3 contains 13 residues. Germline CDR1 is MDHEN and CDR2 is SYDVKM. Here the CDR3 DNA reads TGTGCCAGCGGAACAGGGGGCCCCGGGGAGCTGTTTTTT. The encoded protein is CASGTGGPGELFF. Variable domain in full (rest from reference TRBV28 and TRBJ2-2): DVKVTQSSRYLVKRTGEKVFLECVQDMDHENMFWYRQDPGLGLRLIYFSYDVKMKEKGDIPEGYSVSREKKERFSLILESASTNQTSMYLCASGTGGPGELFFGEGSRLTVL.

The chain carries TRBV28 and TRBJ1-5; 9 positions agree with TRBD1. This CDR3 has 16 residues. Germline values: CDR1 MDHEN, CDR2 SYDVKM. Germline trimming cut 5 bases from V and 5 bases from J; bases unmatched to any gene: 10. The CDR3 region is CASSVPGQGGYQPQHF. The CDR3 DNA sequence: TGTGCCAGCAGTGTCCCGGGACAGGGAGGCTATCAGCCCCAGCATTTT.

The count of this clone is one. This chain connects TRBV29-1 to TRBJ2-2, with a tentative D call TRBD1 (6 bases). CDR1 is SQVTM, CDR2 ANQGSEA, per germline. This CDR3 region has 14 residues. V lost 6 bases to trimming and J lost 4 bases, with 15 bases between them. The CDR3 loop is CSVAPTGGTGELFF. CDR3 DNA sequence: TGCAGCGTCGCCCCGACAGGAGGCACCGGGGAGCTGTTTTTT.

Only a few counts were recorded for this clone. V and J are TRBV7-2 and TRBJ2-7; TRBD1 agrees at 12 bases. CDR3 length: 15 amino acids. V was pared by 5 bases and J by 4 bases, with 6 bases of the junction left unmatched. From germline, CDR1 is SGHTA and CDR2 FQGNSA. The CDR3 region is CASSVGTGGRYEQYF. The CDR3 DNA is TGTGCCAGCAGCGTCGGGACAGGGGGCAGATACGAGCAGTACTTC. Full variable domain (remainder filled in from reference TRBV7-2 and TRBJ2-7): GAGVSQSPSNKVTEKGKDVELRCDPISGHTALYWYRQSLGQGLEFLIYFQGNSAPDKSGLPSDRFSAERTGGSVSTLTIQRTQQEDSAVYLCASSVGTGGRYEQYFGPGTRLTVT.

This clone was picked up a small number of times. The chain is built from TRBV5-4 and TRBJ2-7; a weak D match, TRBD1 (5 bases). V lost 4 bases and J lost 2, with 16 bases in between. The CDR3 has 15 residues. From germline, CDR1 is SGHNT and CDR2 YYREEE (reference sequence). Here the CDR3 reads CASSGEGVLAYEQYF. CDR3 nucleotides: TGTGCCAGCAGCGGGGAAGGGGTGTTGGCCTACGAGCAGTACTTC.

V is TRBV18 and J is TRBJ1-2, with 12 bases fitting TRBD1. The CDR3 is 15 residues long. J gave up 7 bases and V 1 base, and 4 bases lay outside the gene matches. Germline V lookup: CDR1 KGHSH, CDR2 LQKENI. The DNA for the CDR3 is TGTGCCAGCTCACCACAGGGACAGGGGGCGTTTGGCTACACCTTC. This sequence encodes CASSPQGQGAFGYTF.

This chain links TRBV18 with TRBJ1-2; D remains ambiguous. CDR3 size: 14 residues. Deletions cut 2 bases from V and 1 base from J, with 8 bases between. The germline CDR1 and CDR2 sequences are KGHSH and LQKENI. In DNA, the CDR3 is TGTGCCAGCTCACCAAGTAGTTTTAACTATGGCTACACCTTC. As protein: CASSPSSFNYGYTF.

As concerns this clone: Distinct nucleotide sequences in the sample also encode this CDR3. The chain combines TRBV28 with TRBJ1-5; TRBD1 might be the D (5 bases). From germline, CDR1 is MDHEN and CDR2 SYDVKM. The CDR3 extends over 13 amino acids. The germline V and J ends were trimmed by 8 bases and 9 bases, with 17 bases remaining between them. Here the CDR3 DNA reads TGTGCCAGCTCCATGTCTCGGGACCGGCCCCAGCATTTT. This encodes CASSMSRDRPQHF.

In its sample, this clone was seen a few times. V gene TRBV4-3 combines with J gene TRBJ2-3; a weak D match, TRBD2 (5 bases). Trimming pared 5 bases from V and 4 bases from J, leaving 13 bases between. The CDR3 is made up of 14 amino acids. CDR1 is LGHNA and CDR2 is YSLEER in the germline V gene. The CDR3 DNA reads TGCGCCAGCAGCGCCGTCGGGGTGGCAGATACGCAGTATTTT. This encodes CASSAVGVADTQYF.

The chain couples TRBV7-8 to TRBJ1-4; 9 positions agree with TRBD1. The CDR3 is 15 residues long. Germline V lookup: CDR1 SGHVS, CDR2 FQNEAQ. V shed 4 bases, J shed 7 bases, and the junction held 7 bases outside the gene matches. CDR3 coding DNA: TGTGCCAGCAGCTACCGGACAGGGGTGGGTGAAAAACTGTTTTTT. Encoded protein: CASSYRTGVGEKLFF.

This clone was counted a single time. The chain joins TRBV4-3 to TRBJ2-3, with 8 bases fitting TRBD2. From germline, CDR1 is LGHNA and CDR2 YSLEER. Trimming took 2 bases from V and 5 from J; bases not matched to a gene: 6. The CDR3 length is 15 residues. Written as DNA, the CDR3 is TGCGCCAGCAGCCAATTCGGCGCGGGAGGAGATACGCAGTATTTT. As protein: CASSQFGAGGDTQYF.

The chain couples TRBV5-4 to TRBJ2-7; 7 bases line up with TRBD1. The trim removed 4 bases at V and 6 bases at J, leaving 13 bases unmatched. The CDR3 extends over 15 amino acids. Germline CDR1 is SGHNT and CDR2 is YYREEE (reference sequence). CDR3 residues: CASSPSTGSIGEQYF. CDR3 bases: TGTGCCAGCAGCCCGTCGACAGGGAGCATTGGCGAGCAGTACTTC.

This sequence joins TRBV5-1 and TRBJ1-1; TRBD1 might be the D (6 bases). Germline assignment: CDR1 SGHRS and CDR2 YFSETQ. Trimming removed 0 bases at V and 0 bases at J, with 24 bases between. CDR3 length equals 20 residues. CDR3 residues: CASSLVFGQGPRILNTEAFF. DNA of the CDR3: TGCGCCAGCAGCTTGGTCTTTGGGCAGGGGCCACGTATATTGAACACTGAAGCTTTCTTT.

The chain joins TRBV7-9 to TRBJ2-1; tentative D call: TRBD2 (6 bases). CDR1 and CDR2 from the germline V gene are SEHNR and FQNEAQ (reference sequence). This CDR3 region has 16 residues. V gave up 2 bases and J gave up 1 base, with 12 bases separating them. CDR3 in DNA: TGTGCCAGCAGCTTACGAGCGGGTTTATCCTACAATGAGCAGTTCTTC. It codes for CASSLRAGLSYNEQFF. The variable domain in full, completed from reference TRBV7-9 and TRBJ2-1, reads DTGVSQNPRHKITKRGQNVTFRCDPISEHNRLYWYRQTLGQGPEFLTYFQNEAQLEKSRLLSDRFSAERPKGSFSTLEIQRTEQGDSAMYLCASSLRAGLSYNEQFFGPGTRLTVL.

This clone was seen once. The gene calls are TRBV30 and TRBJ1-5; D gene ambiguous. The V and J ends lost 3 bases and 0 bases respectively, with 18 bases between them. The CDR3 length is 17 residues. From germline, CDR1 is GTSNPN and CDR2 SVGIG (reference sequence). CDR3 protein: CAWSAGQLSTSNQPQHF. The CDR3 DNA reads TGTGCCTGGAGCGCCGGGCAGTTATCAACTAGCAATCAGCCCCAGCATTTT. The variable domain in full, with the rest retrieved from reference TRBV30 and TRBJ1-5, is SQTIHQWPATLVQPVGSPLSLECTVEGTSNPNLYWYRQAAGRGLQLLFYSVGIGQISSEVPQNLSASRPQDRQFILSSKKLLLSDSGFYLCAWSAGQLSTSNQPQHFGDGTRLSIL.

The chain combines TRBV6-5 with TRBJ2-7; TRBD2 is a possible D gene (5 bases). The germline V and J ends were trimmed by 0 bases and 6 bases, with 12 bases remaining between them. CDR3 size: 14 residues. Germline V gives CDR1 MNHEY, CDR2 SVGAGI. CDR3 protein: CASSYSPSGSEQYF. As DNA, the CDR3 is TGTGCCAGCAGTTACTCCCCCAGCGGCTCCGAGCAGTACTTC.

V gene TRBV18 combines with J gene TRBJ1-5; a possible D gene is TRBD1 (5 bases). This CDR3 region has 16 residues. V was trimmed by 3 bases and J by 6 bases, leaving 18 bases between them. Germline CDR1 reads KGHSH; CDR2 reads LQKENI. CDR3 DNA: TGTGCCAGCTCACCGCGTCAGGGAGGAGGAGGTCAGCCCCAGCATTTT. This codes for CASSPRQGGGGQPQHF.

The V and J genes are TRBV6-5 and TRBJ2-3, with D maybe TRBD2 (7 bases). The CDR3 length is 14 residues. Per the germline V gene, CDR1 is MNHEY and CDR2 is SVGAGI. V was pared by 7 bases and J by 4 bases, with 15 bases between. The CDR3: CASTPGGRPDTQYF. In DNA form, the CDR3 reads TGTGCCAGCACCCCGGGGGGCCGGCCAGATACGCAGTATTTT.

The chain carries TRBV5-1 and TRBJ2-5; 9 bases match TRBD2. CDR3 length: 16 amino acids. Germline V gene data show CDR1 as SGHRS and CDR2 as YFSETQ. Losses at the gene ends were 3 bases for V and 1 base for J; bases not matched to a gene: 7. The CDR3 sequence is CASSWGGGGAQETQYF. The CDR3 DNA reads as TGCGCCAGCAGCTGGGGGGGCGGGGGGGCCCAAGAGACCCAGTACTTC.